This TCR beta chain was sequenced for a study of T-cell reconstitution after alpha-beta-depleted transplantation in children. The TCRbeta library incorporated unique molecular identifiers. TCRdb re-derived calls from the PCR reads in MiXCR, one entry per CDR3 protein. The data show 240,000 or so distinct CDR3 sequences, just under 8.5% seen once. In its sample, this clonotype was seen many times. CDR1 and CDR2 from the germline V gene are SNHLY and FYNNEI. The CDR3 runs to 12 residues. The ends were cut back, 7 bases at V and 3 bases at J, with 10 bases in the middle. The starting material was PBMCs, mostly from graft donor cells, obtained 180 days after TCRalphabeta/CD19-depleted stem cell transplant. The rearrangement links TRBV2 to TRBJ2-7; weak D call: TRBD2 (5 bases). The sequence derives from a male patient between 10 and 17 years old who had a stem cell transplant for acute lymphoblastic leukemia, so the T cells may come from the graft donor. CDR3 nucleotides: TGTGCCAGCAATGGCGGAGGCTACGAGCAGTACTTC. Translated: CASNGGGYEQYF.